What follows describes a single TCR beta chain. What it recognizes is unknown. Trimming took off 7 bases at V and 2 bases at J, with 10 bases between the two ends. The germline CDR1 and CDR2 sequences are LNHNV and YYDKDF (reference sequence). This CDR3 has 13 amino acids. The record originates from a study of CD8 T cells in acute hepatitis C reinfection. Study-level results: Preferential TRBV04 and TRBV06 usage appeared in all groups and was not explained by the naive pool.

The time point was: naive CD8 control sorted from an acute-time-point sample. Clones were read by immunoSEQ multiplex PCR, and TCRdb kept only the in-frame ones, dropping some. The sample has fewer than 40,000 clones, 80% to 90% seen once. The TCR sequence derives from a woman aged 18-35 years who spontaneously cleared hepatitis C infection. J is TRBJ2-3 and V is TRBV15, with D unresolved. The specimen was naive CD8+ T cells from PBMCs. CDR3 sequence: CATNTENTDTQYF. The CDR3 nucleotides read TGTGCCACCAACACAGAGAACACAGATACGCAGTATTTT.